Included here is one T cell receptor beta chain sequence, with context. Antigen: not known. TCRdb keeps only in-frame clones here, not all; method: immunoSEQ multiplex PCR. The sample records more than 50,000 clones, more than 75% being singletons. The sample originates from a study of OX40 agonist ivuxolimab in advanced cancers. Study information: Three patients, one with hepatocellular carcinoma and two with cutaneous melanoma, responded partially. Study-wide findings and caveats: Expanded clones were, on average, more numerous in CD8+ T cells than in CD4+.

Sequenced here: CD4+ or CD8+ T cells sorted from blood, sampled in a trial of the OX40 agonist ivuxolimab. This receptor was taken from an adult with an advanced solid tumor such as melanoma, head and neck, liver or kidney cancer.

The CDR3 DNA reads as TGCGCCAGCAGCCAAGATGCAGGGAGGCCCACTGAAGCTTTCTTT. Protein sequence: CASSQDAGRPTEAFF. The chain recombines TRBV4-3 with TRBJ1-1; a possible D gene is TRBD1 (5 bases). CDR1 and CDR2 from the germline V gene are LGHNA and YSLEER. The CDR3 is 15 residues long. V shed 0 bases and J shed 4 bases, with 12 bases lying between them.